This T cell receptor (beta chain) comes out of a study of blood T cell repertoires in COVID-19. In the original analysis: Nucleated cell counts were estimated from reference gene primer amplification. Measured with immunoSEQ multiplex PCR; TCRdb has only the in-frame clones, and not every one. The V and J calls and clone size were taken over from that table, and D and trimming were inferred from the DNA. Of 37,000 or so clones in the sample, approximately 90% were seen once. Per the germline V gene, CDR1 is SGDLS and CDR2 is YYNGEE. Trimming removed 0 bases at V and 0 bases at J, with 13 bases between. The CDR3 consists of 17 residues.

The rearrangement joins TRBV9 to TRBJ1-3, with D perhaps matching TRBD1 (5 bases). Sequencing was carried out using peripheral blood. The TCR sequence derives from a man aged 55 to 70 with active COVID-19. CDR3 coding DNA: TGTGCCAGCAGCGTAGGTGGGGGGGTAAACTCTGGAAACACCATATATTTT. Its translation: CASSVGGGVNSGNTIYF.